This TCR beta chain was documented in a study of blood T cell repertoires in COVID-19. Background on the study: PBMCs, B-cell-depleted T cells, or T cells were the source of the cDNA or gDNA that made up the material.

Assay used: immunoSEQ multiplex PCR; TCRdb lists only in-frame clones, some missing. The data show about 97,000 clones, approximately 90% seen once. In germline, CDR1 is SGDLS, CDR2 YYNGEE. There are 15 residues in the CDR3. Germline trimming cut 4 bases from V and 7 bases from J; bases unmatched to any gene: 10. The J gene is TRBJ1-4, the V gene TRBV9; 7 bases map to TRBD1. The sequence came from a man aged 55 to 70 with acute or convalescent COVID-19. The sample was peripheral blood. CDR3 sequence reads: CASSPRAGGSEKLFF. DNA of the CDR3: TGTGCCAGCAGCCCCCGGGCAGGGGGAAGTGAAAAACTGTTTTTT.